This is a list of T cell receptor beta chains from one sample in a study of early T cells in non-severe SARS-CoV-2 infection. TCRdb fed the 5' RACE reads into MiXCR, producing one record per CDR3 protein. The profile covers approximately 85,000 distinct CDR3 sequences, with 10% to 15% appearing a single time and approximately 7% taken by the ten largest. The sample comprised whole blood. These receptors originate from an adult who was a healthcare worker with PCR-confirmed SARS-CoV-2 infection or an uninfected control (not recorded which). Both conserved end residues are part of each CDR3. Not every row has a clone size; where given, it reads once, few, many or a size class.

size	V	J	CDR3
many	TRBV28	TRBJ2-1	CASSLSGTGGDEQFF
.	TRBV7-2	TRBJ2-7	CASSRLYEQYF
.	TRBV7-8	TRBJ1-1	CASSARQGNTEAFF
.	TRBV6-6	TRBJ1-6	CASNPSGSSPLHF
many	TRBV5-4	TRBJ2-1	CASSPAGVLSNNEQFF
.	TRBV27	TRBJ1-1	CASSLLRGTEAFF
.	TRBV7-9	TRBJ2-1	CASSYTAVGAEQFF
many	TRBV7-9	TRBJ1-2	CASSSESENYGYTF
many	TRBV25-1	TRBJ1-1	CASSEWENTEAFF
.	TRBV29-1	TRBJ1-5	CSARVPNQPQHF
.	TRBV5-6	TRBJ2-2	CASSLGQVDAGELFF
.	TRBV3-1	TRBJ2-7	CASSHIYYEQYF
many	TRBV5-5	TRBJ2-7	CASSTTGTGGREQYF
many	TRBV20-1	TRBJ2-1	CSALDRLGEQFF
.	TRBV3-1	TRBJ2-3	CASSQATTQYF
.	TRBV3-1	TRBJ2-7	CASSQLDNEQYF
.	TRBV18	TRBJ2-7	CASSPGAGNEQYF
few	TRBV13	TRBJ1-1	CASSRDKNTEAFF
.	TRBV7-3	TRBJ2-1	CASSEGGGDYNEQFF
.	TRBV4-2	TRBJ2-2	CASSQVGTGGELFF
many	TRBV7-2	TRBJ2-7	CASSLDAGSYEQYF
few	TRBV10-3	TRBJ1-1	CAIFPRFILYRGFSTEAFF
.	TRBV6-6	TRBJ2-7	CASTGQSYEQYF
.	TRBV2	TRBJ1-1	CASMGTGGGEAFF
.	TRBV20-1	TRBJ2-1	CSAWGLVNEQFF
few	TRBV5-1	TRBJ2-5	CASSFVAGAETQYF
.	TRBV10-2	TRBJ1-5	CASRTGNQPQHF
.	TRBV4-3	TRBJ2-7	CASSQDFRTRVYEQYF
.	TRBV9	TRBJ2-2	CASSVEGRPATGELFF
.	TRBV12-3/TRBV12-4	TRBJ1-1	CASSSDGNTEAFF
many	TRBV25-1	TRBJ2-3	CASSEYGLAQGADTQYF
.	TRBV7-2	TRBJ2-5	CASRKGAGRWETQYF
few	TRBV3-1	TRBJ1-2	CASSHRQVGYTF
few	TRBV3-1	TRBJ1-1	CASSPLGREGSEAFF
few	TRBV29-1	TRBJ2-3	CSVGGLAGPNTDTQYF
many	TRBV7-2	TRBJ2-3	CASSLAWTDTQYF
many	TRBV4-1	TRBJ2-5	CASSQIWLAEETQYF
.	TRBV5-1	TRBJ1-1	CASSLGLNTEDFF
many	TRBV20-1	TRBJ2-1	CSAIRGRTSQNNEQFF
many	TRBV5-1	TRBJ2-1	CASSLFGLAGENEQFF
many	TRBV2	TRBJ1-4	CASMTGEEKLFF
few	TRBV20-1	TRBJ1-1	CSARGGLGNTEAFF
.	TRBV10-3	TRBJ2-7	CAISDQVTAYEQYF
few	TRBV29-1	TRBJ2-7	CSGTTGGEQYF
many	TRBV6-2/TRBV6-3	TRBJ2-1	CASSYSHLYRFF
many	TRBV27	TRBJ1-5	CARGRNQPQHF
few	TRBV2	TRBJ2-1	CASSEGPSGRAVYNEQFF
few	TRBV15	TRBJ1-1	CATSAPAVRGREVNTEAFF
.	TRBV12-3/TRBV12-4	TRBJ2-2	CASSTGTGMHTGELFF
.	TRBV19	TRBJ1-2	CASSMVLDWGYGYTF
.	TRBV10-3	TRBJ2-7	CAISGAFQPYEQYF
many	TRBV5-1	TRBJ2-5	CASSLGRGLQETQYF
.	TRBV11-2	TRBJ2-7	CASLGPGGGYEQYF